This paragraph reports one T cell receptor (beta chain). Its antigen specificity is not known. Base quality data are lacking; no much larger clone is found one base away. From cysteine to phenylalanine, the CDR3 is 14 amino acids long. CDR3 DNA only is kept here, 42 bases in frame from base 1. Here V drops 2 bases and J drops 2 bases, and the junction holds 3 bases not matched to any gene. The germline V gene yields MNHNS for CDR1 and SASEGT for CDR2. This sample was included in a study of shared clonotypes between healthy human individuals (TCRdb year 2020). With regard to the full study: Three men and two women, aged 18 to 49 years, made up the cohort. To estimate repertoire size and how much clonotype sharing occurs between individuals, the study deeply sequenced the blood TCR repertoires of five healthy adults. Each donor's leukapheresis produced roughly between roughly 0.85 and 10 billion PBMCs. To increase sequencing depth and limit assay-specific biases, TCR repertoire library preparation and sequencing were carried out by different laboratories using diverse techniques.

Here is what the overall study found, with its caveats: Only blood was sampled, and tissue TCR repertoires likely differ from those in blood. Because the study included a small number of donors, the genetic and exposure-history diversity represented was limited. Based on pairwise subsampling, the degree of clonotype sharing among donors was expected to be affected by sequencing depth.

Using the deep immunoSEQ assay, TCR CDR3 regions were amplified from genomic DNA by multiplex PCR. Extracted genomic DNA from each cell subset was distributed evenly across all wells of several immunoSEQ 96-well plates, and each plate was treated as a replicate. For unsorted PBMC, about 0.3 ug genomic DNA, equal to around 30,000 T cell genomes, was loaded into each replicate PCR. Ten immunoSEQ deep assay plates were used to sequence the unsorted PBMC genomic DNA. Purified libraries were measured with a Qubit 3.0 fluorometer, size-checked on a Bioanalyzer 2100, and measured again with the KAPA Library Quantification kit. Every immunoSEQ 96-well plate was sequenced on a separate single-read 150-cycle Illumina NextSeq 550 flow cell. As for the authors' bioinformatics: Because only junctional sequences without quality scores were contained in the immunoSEQ output, filtering matching that applied to full-length reads could not be performed. Sequences were annotated with PyIR, a Python wrapper for IgBLAST v1.9, and V/J genes and CDR3 were assigned using IMGT germline references. Reads with weak V/J assignments (E-value above 1e-6), missing CDR3, stop codons, out-of-frame junctions, or ambiguous translated residues were removed. A V3J clonotype was defined by an identical inferred V gene, J gene, and CDR3 amino acid sequence. Percentage overlap between repertoires was calculated by dividing the number of shared unique clonotypes by the size of the smaller repertoire. Richness of each repertoire was evaluated using RTK rarefaction, the Chao1 estimator, and Recon v2.1 estimates of unobserved clonotypes. In its TCRdb copy, this immuneACCESS table keeps in-frame sequences only and misses some clones. Where compared with another copy, unresolved V genes explain less than half of these, and the others have no known cause. Clonal size and the V and J genes are those of that table, whereas D and trimming came from the DNA. This sample gives under 600,000 clones in total; around 79% of them show up just once. Around 12% of the sample rests with the top ten.

Donors were healthy HIV-negative adults with no recently reported acute infections or vaccinations. Every donor was a Caucasian adult living in Nashville, Tennessee, USA. For unsorted samples, roughly 91 million PBMCs were counted, and genomic DNA was extracted using the QIAamp DNA Blood Mini kit. Blood was obtained by leukapheresis, after which PBMCs were separated by Ficoll-Histopaque density gradient centrifugation and cryopreserved in liquid nitrogen vapor phase. The rearranged segments are TRBV6-1 and TRBJ2-7; TRBD1 lines up with 7 middle nucleotides. The sequenced sample consisted of PBMCs. The TCR comes from a woman aged 40-49 years in good health. Some clones in this sample may be carry-over from other donors' samples. CDR3 loop: CASSELQGPYEQYF. The nucleotide sequence reads as follows: TGTGCCAGCAGTGAACTACAGGGGCCCTACGAGCAGTACTTC.